This TCR beta chain originates from a study of cytomegalovirus exposure and HLA in healthy donors. Study-level points and caveats: Reported performance of the classifier showed diagnosis of cytomegalovirus status with high specificity and sensitivity.

In the PCR, 60 Vbeta and 13 Jbeta primers were used. Libraries were prepared by immunoSEQ multiplex PCR; TCRdb keeps only in-frame clonotypes and omits some of them. The repertoire holds 140,000 to 150,000 clones, with 65% to 75% as singletons. As concerns this clone: Its matching antigen is unknown.

Sequenced: PBMCs. The TCR sequence derives from a man aged 60-69 years in good health and CMV-seronegative.

DNA of the CDR3: TGTGCCAGCAGCTTTGGGGACATCCGAACGCAGTATTTT. It translates to CASSFGDIRTQYF. The chain uses TRBV11-2 and TRBJ2-3, with a weak D call TRBD1 (6 bases). Germline loops: CDR1 SGHAT, CDR2 FQNNGV. The CDR3 loop spans 13 amino acids. Between the trimmed V and J ends, which lost 3 bases and 9 bases, there was a span of 13 bases.